This TCR beta chain was identified in a study of cytomegalovirus exposure and HLA in healthy donors. On the study more broadly: The approximately 130 validation repertoires matched the 600 to 700 first-cohort repertoires in platform, a later analysis reported. Study outcomes and limitations: It was 164 TCR beta chains that were listed as cytomegalovirus-associated. Clusters of TCRs from the first cohort tended to co-occur in the roughly 120 validation repertoires (as a later analysis found). Reports credit the classifier with highly specific, highly sensitive diagnosis of cytomegalovirus status.

Germline CDR1 reads MNHEY; CDR2 reads SMNVEV (reference sequence). The trim removed 8 bases at V and 1 base at J, leaving 15 bases unmatched. This CDR3 contains 17 residues. Of note for this clone: Its antigen is undetermined.

TCRdb's copy holds only in-frame clones and misses some; the assay was immunoSEQ multiplex PCR. The sample shows about 120,000 clones, 85% to 90% of them seen only once. Sequenced: PBMCs. This TCR derives from a woman between 18 and 29 years old in good health and CMV-seronegative. The chain uses TRBV27 and TRBJ1-1; 8 bases map to TRBD1. DNA for the CDR3: TGTGCCAGCCACGGACAGGGATCGAGGATGGGGAACACTGAAGCTTTCTTT. This encodes CASHGQGSRMGNTEAFF.